One sample yielded the 3 T cell receptor beta chains listed below, sequenced in a study of cytomegalovirus exposure and HLA in healthy donors. In the PCR, 60 Vbeta and 13 Jbeta primers were used. TCRdb keeps only in-frame clones here, not all; method: immunoSEQ multiplex PCR. The sample includes about 140,000 clones, approximately 70% seen only once; the top ten take 1.6%. Specimen: PBMCs. The receptors were sampled from a woman in her 30s in good health and CMV-seronegative.

The rearrangement uses TRBV4-1 and TRBJ1-2, with D unresolved. Deletions cut 0 bases from V and 2 bases from J, with 13 bases between. CDR3 length: 16 amino acids. Germline V gene lookup returns CDR1 MGHRA and CDR2 YSYEKL. This CDR3 reads CASSQDPTRLNYGYTF. In DNA, the CDR3 is TGCGCCAGCAGCCAAGATCCCACCAGGTTGAACTATGGCTACACCTTC.

J is TRBJ1-1 and V is TRBV5-1; no clear D. This CDR3 comprises 15 residues. The germline V gene encodes CDR1 SGHRS and CDR2 YFSETQ. Trimming pared 4 bases from V and 12 bases from J, leaving 25 bases between. The CDR3 sequence: CASSRDERVESASFF. The CDR3 DNA follows: TGCGCCAGCAGCCGGGATGAGAGGGTGGAAAGTGCTTCTTTCTTT.

Notes on this clone: The identical CDR3 is also encoded by other nucleotide sequences in the sample. The genes are TRBV11-2 and TRBJ2-3, with TRBD1 matching over 11 bases. Germline assignment: CDR1 SGHAT and CDR2 FQNNGV. The V gene end was trimmed by 5 bases and the J gene end by 2 bases; junction bases not matched to a gene: 6. The CDR3 has 16 residues. The DNA for the CDR3 is TGTGCCAGCAGCAAAACGGGACAGGGGGTCACAGATACGCAGTATTTT. Protein product: CASSKTGQGVTDTQYF.